Presented here are 20 T cell receptor beta chains from one specimen sequenced in a study of T cell repertoires in cytomegalovirus infection. MiXCR, run by TCRdb on the reads, gives a single entry per CDR3 protein. The sample contains 450,000 to 650,000 distinct CDR3 sequences, roughly 43% of which appear only once. The antigens these receptors bind are not known. The starting material was cultured PBMCs, obtained from culture after CMV antigen stimulation. The source of these receptors is a human donor in good health (CMV status not recorded). Some clones in this sample may be carry-over from other donors' samples.

At least ten counts were recorded for this clonotype. The V and J genes are TRBV7-2 and TRBJ1-1; D perhaps matches TRBD1 (5 bases). Germline V CDR1 and CDR2: SGHTA, FQGNSA. CDR3 length: 14 amino acids. V lost 1 base, J lost 0 bases, and 6 bases lay in between. The CDR3 sequence is CASSLEGMNTEAFF. DNA for the CDR3: TGTGCCAGCAGCTTAGAGGGGATGAACACTGAAGCTTTCTTT.

V and J are TRBV6-5 and TRBJ2-7; possible D gene TRBD1, 7 bases. Trimming took off 5 bases at V and 4 bases at J, with 21 bases between the two ends. The germline V gene encodes CDR1 MNHEY and CDR2 SVGAGI. CDR3 length: 16 amino acids. The chain's CDR3 is CASSRQGGKGQYEQYF. CDR3 nucleotide sequence: TGTGCCAGCAGTCGACAGGGAGGTAAGGGGCAGTACGAGCAGTACTTC.

The rearrangement uses TRBV20-1 and TRBJ2-1; 7 bases line up with TRBD2. Germline V lookup: CDR1 DFQATT, CDR2 SNEGSKA (reference sequence). This CDR3 spans 15 amino acids. J was trimmed by 4 bases and V by 5 bases; bases with no gene match: 11. DNA for the CDR3: TGCAGTGCTGCCCCTATGGGACTACCGTACAATGAGCAGTTCTTC. Protein sequence: CSAAPMGLPYNEQFF.

The chain joins TRBV11-2 to TRBJ1-1, with 8 bases that match TRBD1. The CDR3 runs 16 residues. Germline V gives CDR1 SGHAT, CDR2 FQNNGV. With V trimmed by 3 bases and J by 0 bases, 6 bases remained unmatched. CDR3 protein: CASSLQGAGLNTEAFF. In nucleotides, the CDR3 is TGTGCCAGCAGCTTGCAGGGGGCCGGGTTGAACACTGAAGCTTTCTTT.

The table lists this clonotype with a few counts. The chain is built from TRBV28 and TRBJ1-6; D is undetermined. The V gene lost 6 bases and the J gene lost 9 bases, with 12 bases spanning the gap. Germline V gene lookup returns CDR1 MDHEN and CDR2 SYDVKM. The CDR3 covers 13 residues. The CDR3 spells CASSMMSASPLHF. CDR3 bases: TGTGCCAGCAGCATGATGTCTGCTTCACCCCTCCACTTT.

The V gene is TRBV6-1, the J gene TRBJ1-1; D call uncertain. V lost 7 bases and J 5 bases, leaving 20 bases between the germline ends. Looked up from germline, CDR1 is MNHNS and CDR2 is SASEGT. CDR3 size: 15 residues. CDR3 region: CASTAVFPGGTEAFF. Written as DNA, the CDR3 is TGTGCCAGCACGGCGGTTTTCCCCGGCGGGACTGAAGCTTTCTTT.

The chain carries TRBV12-3 or TRBV12-4 and TRBJ2-7; D gene ambiguous. Trimming removed 3 bases from V and 5 bases from J, with 11 bases in between. The length of the CDR3 is 13 residues. CDR3 residues: CASSFAGFDEQYF. The DNA of the CDR3 is TGTGCCAGCAGTTTTGCCGGGTTTGACGAGCAGTACTTC.

Worth noting for this clonotype: At one boundary the junction diverges from the germline segment, which might be a read error. This chain links TRBV7-1 with TRBJ2-7, with unresolved D. TRBV7-1 is assigned to the ORF class and has an uncertain function. The CDR3 is 10 amino acids. The CDR3 sequence: CASSSSEQYF. DNA for the CDR3: TGTGCCAGCAGCTCCTCCGAGCAGTACTTC.

This clonotype came up a few times. The chain recombines TRBV4-2 with TRBJ2-3; TRBD1 might be the D (5 bases). The V end lost 1 base, the J end lost 0 bases, and 8 bases lay between the germline ends. Germline-derived CDR1 and CDR2 are LGHNA and YNFKEQ. This CDR3 is 15 amino acids long. The CDR3 bases are TGTGCCAGCAGCCAAGGGACACTAAGCACAGATACGCAGTATTTT. Encoded protein: CASSQGTLSTDTQYF.

The chain links TRBV11-2 to TRBJ1-1; TRBD1 aligns across 7 bases. Per the germline V gene, CDR1 is SGHAT and CDR2 is FQNNGV. The CDR3 is 19 amino acids. The ends lost 4 bases at V and 1 base at J; junction bases unmatched: 18. CDR3 loop: CASSSFTPDRVYWNTEAFF. Here the CDR3 DNA reads TGTGCCAGCAGCTCCTTTACCCCCGACAGGGTCTACTGGAACACTGAAGCTTTCTTT. Looking up the rest from reference TRBV11-2 and TRBJ1-1 gives the full variable domain: EAGVAQSPRYKIIEKRQSVAFWCNPISGHATLYWYQQILGQGPKLLIQFQNNGVVDDSQLPKDRFSAERLKGVDSTLKIQPAKLEDSAVYLCASSSFTPDRVYWNTEAFFGQGTRLTVV.

The chain joins TRBV4-3 to TRBJ1-5; D gene uncertain. This CDR3 comprises 14 residues. Germline V gives CDR1 LGHNA, CDR2 YSLEER. Trimming took off 0 bases at V and 4 bases at J, with 7 bases between the two ends. The CDR3 region has the DNA TGCGCCAGCAGCCAAGAGACGGGAAATCAGCCCCAGCATTTT. Its translation is CASSQETGNQPQHF.

This chain joins TRBV7-8 and TRBJ1-1; no definite D call. This CDR3 is 17 amino acids long. CDR1 is SGHVS, CDR2 FQNEAQ, per germline. The V and J ends lost 3 bases and 1 base respectively, with 18 bases between them. CDR3 sequence (DNA): TGTGCCAGCAGCTTCATAAGTGGAGGGAGAGCGAACACTGAAGCTTTCTTT. As protein: CASSFISGGRANTEAFF. Combining the CDR3 with reference TRBV7-8 and TRBJ1-1 gives the whole variable domain GAGVSQSPRYKVAKRGQDVALRCDPISGHVSLFWYQQALGQGPEFLTYFQNEAQLDKSGLPSDRFFAERPEGSVSTLKIQRTQQEDSAVYLCASSFISGGRANTEAFFGQGTRLTVV.

This clonotype turned up a few times. This CDR3 is CASSLARAPQETQYF. DNA for the CDR3: TGTGCCAGCAGCTTAGCGCGGGCCCCTCAAGAGACCCAGTACTTC. This chain joins TRBV7-7 and TRBJ2-5; possible D gene TRBD2, 5 bases. This CDR3 is 15 amino acids long. Trimming shortened V by 0 bases and J by 2 bases, and 10 bases separated the two germline ends. From germline, CDR1 is SSHAT and CDR2 FNYEAQ (reference sequence).

The V call is TRBV7-2, the J call TRBJ2-1; D is uncertain. This CDR3 spans 13 amino acids. V shed 4 bases and J shed 6 bases, with 10 bases lying between them. The germline CDR1 and CDR2 sequences are SGHTA and FQGNSA. CDR3 sequence reads: CASSSGRINEQFF. DNA for the CDR3: TGTGCCAGCAGCTCAGGACGGATCAATGAGCAGTTCTTC.

Concerning this clonotype: Possible read error: a much larger clone is one base away. The chain is built from TRBV7-2 and TRBJ1-2; D gene ambiguous. CDR1 is SGHTA and CDR2 is FQGNSA in the germline V gene. This CDR3 region has 14 residues. CDR3 nucleotide sequence: TGTGCCAGCAGCTTAGGGCAACCCATCTATGGCCACACCTTC. This sequence encodes CASSLGQPIYGHTF.

J is TRBJ2-1 and V is TRBV5-3; perhaps TRBD2 as D (5 bases). TRBV5-3 is known as an ORF, though its function is uncertain. The length of the CDR3 is 16 residues. V gave up 8 bases and J gave up 9 bases, with 27 bases separating them. The CDR3 here is CASSQWVGVYLGEQFF. As DNA, the CDR3 is TGTGCCAGCAGCCAATGGGTCGGGGTTTACTTGGGTGAGCAGTTCTTC.

This sequence joins TRBV20-1 and TRBJ2-1, with no clear D. The germline V gene has CDR1 DFQATT and CDR2 SNEGSKA (reference sequence). The CDR3 contains 12 residues. The germline V and J ends were trimmed by 0 bases and 9 bases, with 9 bases remaining between them. As DNA, the CDR3 is TGCAGTGCTAGAGATCGTAGCCTTGAGCAGTTCTTC. Translating it yields CSARDRSLEQFF.

This clonotype was observed a few times. This chain joins TRBV10-3 and TRBJ2-5; TRBD2 matches 9 bases. CDR3 length equals 16 residues. After removal of 2 bases from V and 5 bases from J, the junction contained 9 bases not matched to a gene. Germline-derived CDR1 and CDR2 are ENHRY and SYGVKD. In DNA, the CDR3 is TGTGCCATCAGTGAGACTATAGCGGGGGCTGGGGAGACCCAGTACTTC. Translated, it gives CAISETIAGAGETQYF.

This clonotype was counted between two and nine times. The chain is built from TRBV7-9 and TRBJ1-4, with D tentatively TRBD1 (6 bases). Trimming removed 1 base at V and 5 bases at J, with 8 bases between. This CDR3 has 14 amino acids. Germline V gene sequence: CDR1 SEHNR, CDR2 FQNEAQ (reference sequence). The CDR3: CASSLGTVNEKLFF. DNA of the CDR3: TGTGCCAGCAGCTTAGGGACAGTGAATGAAAAACTGTTTTTT.

This chain uses TRBV7-2 with TRBJ2-7; the match to TRBD2 covers 7 bases. The CDR3 has 14 residues. Germline V gene sequence: CDR1 SGHTA, CDR2 FQGNSA. Trimming removed 5 bases from V and 6 bases from J; junction bases left unmatched: 10. The CDR3 is CASSPTGTGGEQYF. The CDR3 coding sequence is TGTGCCAGCAGCCCCACTGGAACGGGGGGCGAGCAGTACTTC.